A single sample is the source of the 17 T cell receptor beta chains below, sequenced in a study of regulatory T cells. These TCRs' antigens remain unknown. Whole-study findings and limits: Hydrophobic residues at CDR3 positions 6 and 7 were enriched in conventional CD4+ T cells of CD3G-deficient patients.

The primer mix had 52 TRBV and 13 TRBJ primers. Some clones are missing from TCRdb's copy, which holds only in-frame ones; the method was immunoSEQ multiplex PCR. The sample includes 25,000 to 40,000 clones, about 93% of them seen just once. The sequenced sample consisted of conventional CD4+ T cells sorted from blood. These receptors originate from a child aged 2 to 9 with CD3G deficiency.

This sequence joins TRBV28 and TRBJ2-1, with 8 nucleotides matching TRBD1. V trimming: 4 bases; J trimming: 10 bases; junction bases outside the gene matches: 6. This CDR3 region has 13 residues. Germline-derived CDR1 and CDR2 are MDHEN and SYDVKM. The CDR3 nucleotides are TGTGCCAGCAGTTCGCACAGGGGGAGGGAGCAGTTCTTC. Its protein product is CASSSHRGREQFF.

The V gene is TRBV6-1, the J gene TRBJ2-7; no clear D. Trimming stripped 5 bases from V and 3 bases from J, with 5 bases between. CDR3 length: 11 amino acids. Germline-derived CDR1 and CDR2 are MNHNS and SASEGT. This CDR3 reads CASSLNYEQYF. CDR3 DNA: TGTGCCAGCAGTCTCAACTACGAGCAGTACTTC.

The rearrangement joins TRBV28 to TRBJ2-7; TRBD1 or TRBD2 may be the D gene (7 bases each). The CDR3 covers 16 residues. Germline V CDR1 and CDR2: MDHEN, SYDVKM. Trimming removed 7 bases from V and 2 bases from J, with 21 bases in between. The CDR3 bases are TGTGCCAGCACCCCTCGGGGCAGGGGGGGGGCCTACGAGCAGTACTTC. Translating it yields CASTPRGRGGAYEQYF. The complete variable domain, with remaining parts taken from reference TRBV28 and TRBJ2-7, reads DVKVTQSSRYLVKRTGEKVFLECVQDMDHENMFWYRQDPGLGLRLIYFSYDVKMKEKGDIPEGYSVSREKKERFSLILESASTNQTSMYLCASTPRGRGGAYEQYFGPGTRLTVT.

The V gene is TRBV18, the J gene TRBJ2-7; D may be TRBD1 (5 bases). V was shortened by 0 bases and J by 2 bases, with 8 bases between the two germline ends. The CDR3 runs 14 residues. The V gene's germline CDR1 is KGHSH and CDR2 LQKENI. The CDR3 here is CASSPPGRAYEQYF. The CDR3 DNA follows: TGTGCCAGCTCACCACCGGGCAGGGCCTACGAGCAGTACTTC.

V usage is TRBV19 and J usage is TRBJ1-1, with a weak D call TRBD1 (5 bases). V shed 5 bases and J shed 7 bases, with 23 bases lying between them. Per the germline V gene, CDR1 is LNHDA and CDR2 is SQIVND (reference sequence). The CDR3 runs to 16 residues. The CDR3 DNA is TGTGCCAGTAGTGCGCCGTCGTCGTGGGGCCGGGGTGAAGCTTTCTTT. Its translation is CASSAPSSWGRGEAFF.

The CDR3 bases are TGCGCCAGCAGCTTAGACTCAGGACAGGGAACAAGCAAAAACATTCAGTACTTC. It translates to CASSLDSGQGTSKNIQYF. This rearrangement joins TRBV5-1 to TRBJ2-4; TRBD1 matches 8 bases. V shed 2 bases, J shed 3 bases, and the junction held 13 bases outside the gene matches. Germline V gives CDR1 SGHRS, CDR2 YFSETQ. The CDR3 covers 18 residues.

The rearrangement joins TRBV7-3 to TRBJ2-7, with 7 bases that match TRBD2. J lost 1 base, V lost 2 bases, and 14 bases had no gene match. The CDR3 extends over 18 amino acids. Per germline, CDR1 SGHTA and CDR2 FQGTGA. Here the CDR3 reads CASSLWVGGRAPSYEQYF. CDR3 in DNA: TGTGCCAGCAGCTTATGGGTCGGGGGGAGAGCCCCATCCTACGAGCAGTACTTC.

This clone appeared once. CDR3: CASSLAGSSPGNEQFF. The DNA of the CDR3 is TGTGCCAGCAGCTTAGCCGGGTCTTCCCCAGGCAATGAGCAGTTCTTC. The chain combines TRBV7-9 with TRBJ2-1; D unresolved. Trimming stripped 0 bases from V and 6 bases from J, with 15 bases between. The CDR3 length is 16 residues. Per germline, CDR1 SEHNR and CDR2 FQNEAQ (reference sequence).

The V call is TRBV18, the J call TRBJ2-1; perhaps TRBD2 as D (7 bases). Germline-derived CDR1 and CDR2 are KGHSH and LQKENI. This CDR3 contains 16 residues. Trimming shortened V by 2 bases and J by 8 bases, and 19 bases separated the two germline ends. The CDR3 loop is CASSPRQAPGRDEQFF. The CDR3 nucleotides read TGTGCCAGCTCACCAAGACAGGCACCGGGGAGGGATGAGCAGTTCTTC.

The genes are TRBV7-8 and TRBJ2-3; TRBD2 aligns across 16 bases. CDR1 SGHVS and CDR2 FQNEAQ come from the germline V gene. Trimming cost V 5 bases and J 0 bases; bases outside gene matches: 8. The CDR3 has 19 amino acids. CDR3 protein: CASSPSGTSGRESTDTQYF. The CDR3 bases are TGTGCCAGCAGCCCCTCCGGGACTAGCGGGAGGGAGAGCACAGATACGCAGTATTTT.

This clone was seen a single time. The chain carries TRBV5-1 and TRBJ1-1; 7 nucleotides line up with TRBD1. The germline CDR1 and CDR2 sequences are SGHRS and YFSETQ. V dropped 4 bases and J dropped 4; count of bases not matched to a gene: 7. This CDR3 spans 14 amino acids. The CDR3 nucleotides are TGCGCCAGCAGCACCGGACAGGCCGGCACTGAAGCTTTCTTT. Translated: CASSTGQAGTEAFF. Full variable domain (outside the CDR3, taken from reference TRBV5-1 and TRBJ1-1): KAGVTQTPRYLIKTRGQQVTLSCSPISGHRSVSWYQQTPGQGLQFLFEYFSETQRNKGNFPGRFSGRQFSNSRSEMNVSTLELGDSALYLCASSTGQAGTEAFFGQGTRLTVV.

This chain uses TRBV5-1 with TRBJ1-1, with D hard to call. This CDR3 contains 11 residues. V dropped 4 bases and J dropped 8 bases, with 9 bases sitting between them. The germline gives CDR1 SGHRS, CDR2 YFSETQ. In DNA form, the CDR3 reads TGCGCCAGCAGCGATCAAGGGGAAGCTTTCTTT. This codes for CASSDQGEAFF.

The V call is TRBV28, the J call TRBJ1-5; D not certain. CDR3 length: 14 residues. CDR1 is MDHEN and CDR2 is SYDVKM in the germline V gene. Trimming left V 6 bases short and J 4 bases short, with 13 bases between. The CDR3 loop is CASRMGGVNQPQHF. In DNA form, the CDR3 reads TGTGCCAGCAGGATGGGAGGAGTTAATCAGCCCCAGCATTTT.

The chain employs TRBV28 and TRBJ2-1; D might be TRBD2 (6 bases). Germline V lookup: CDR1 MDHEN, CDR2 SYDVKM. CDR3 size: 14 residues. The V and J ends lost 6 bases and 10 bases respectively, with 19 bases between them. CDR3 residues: CASSPAGTPREQFF. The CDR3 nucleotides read TGTGCCAGCAGCCCCGCCGGGACTCCAAGGGAGCAGTTCTTC. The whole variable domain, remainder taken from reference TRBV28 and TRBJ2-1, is DVKVTQSSRYLVKRTGEKVFLECVQDMDHENMFWYRQDPGLGLRLIYFSYDVKMKEKGDIPEGYSVSREKKERFSLILESASTNQTSMYLCASSPAGTPREQFFGPGTRLTVL.

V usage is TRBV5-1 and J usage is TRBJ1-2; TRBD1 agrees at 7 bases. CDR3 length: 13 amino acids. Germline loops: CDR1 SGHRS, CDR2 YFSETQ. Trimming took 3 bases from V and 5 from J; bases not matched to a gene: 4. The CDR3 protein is CASSSGGAYGYTF. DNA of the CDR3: TGCGCCAGCAGCTCAGGGGGGGCGTATGGCTACACCTTC.

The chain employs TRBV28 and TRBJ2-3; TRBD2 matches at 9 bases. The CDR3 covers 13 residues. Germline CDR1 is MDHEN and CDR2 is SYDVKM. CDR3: CGRRLAGTDTQYF. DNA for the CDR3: TGTGGACGTCGACTAGCGGGCACAGATACGCAGTATTTT.

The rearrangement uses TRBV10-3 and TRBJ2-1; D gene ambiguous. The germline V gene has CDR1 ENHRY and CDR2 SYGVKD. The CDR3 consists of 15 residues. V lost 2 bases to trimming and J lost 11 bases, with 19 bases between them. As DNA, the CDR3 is TGTGCCATCAGTGAGAGTAGCCTAGGGCCCAAGCAGCAGTTCTTC. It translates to CAISESSLGPKQQFF.